This TCR beta chain was profiled in a study of naive and memory T cell subsets. This clonotype has a handful of counts. Antigen unknown. Study-wide findings and caveats: This RNA-based method may be sensitive to activation-related transcript changes.

This CDR3 region has 16 residues. Germline V lookup: CDR1 LGHNA, CDR2 YNFKEQ. Losses at the gene ends were 4 bases for V and 7 bases for J; bases not matched to a gene: 14. The library had UMIs added by 3' ligation of an oligonucleotide to TCR cDNA. RNA was extracted from more than 2 ml of whole blood of healthy adults. Cells were not sorted; total RNA input targeted roughly 1 to 1000 ng. The SP2 primer and nested alpha and beta constant region primers amplified ligated cDNA in four rounds. Alpha and beta constant region primers primed reverse transcription for blood and skin samples. MiXCR was run by TCRdb on the 5' RACE reads, yielding one entry per CDR3 protein. Of 58,000 or so distinct CDR3 sequences listed, around 7.3% are singletons.

This rearrangement joins TRBV4-2 to TRBJ2-7, with TRBD2 identical over 9 bases. This sequence originates from a female donor in good health. CDR3 in DNA: TGTGCCAGCAGCCGCTTCCTAGCGGGGCCGTCTGGGGAGCAGTACTTC. Amino acids: CASSRFLAGPSGEQYF.